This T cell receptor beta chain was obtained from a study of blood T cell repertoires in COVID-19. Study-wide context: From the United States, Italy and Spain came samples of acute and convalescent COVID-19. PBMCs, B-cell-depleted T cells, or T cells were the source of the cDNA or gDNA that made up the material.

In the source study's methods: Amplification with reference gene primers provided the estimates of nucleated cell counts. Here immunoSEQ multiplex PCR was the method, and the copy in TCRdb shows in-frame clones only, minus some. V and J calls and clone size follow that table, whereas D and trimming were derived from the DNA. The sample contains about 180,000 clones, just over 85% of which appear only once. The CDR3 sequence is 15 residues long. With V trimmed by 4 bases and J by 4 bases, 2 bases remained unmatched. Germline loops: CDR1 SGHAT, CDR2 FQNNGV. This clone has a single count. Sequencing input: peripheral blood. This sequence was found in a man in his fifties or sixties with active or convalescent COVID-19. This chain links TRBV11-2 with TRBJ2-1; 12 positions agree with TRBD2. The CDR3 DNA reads TGTGCCAGCAGCTCTGGACTAGCGGGATACAATGAGCAGTTCTTC. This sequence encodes CASSSGLAGYNEQFF. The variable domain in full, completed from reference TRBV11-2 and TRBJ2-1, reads EAGVAQSPRYKIIEKRQSVAFWCNPISGHATLYWYQQILGQGPKLLIQFQNNGVVDDSQLPKDRFSAERLKGVDSTLKIQPAKLEDSAVYLCASSSGLAGYNEQFFGPGTRLTVL.